Listed below are T cell receptor beta chains from one sample, sequenced in a study of vaccination effects on CD4 cells after COVID-19. No antigens are known for them. Clones were read by immunoSEQ multiplex PCR, and TCRdb kept only the in-frame ones, dropping some. The sample gives around 63,000 clones, 70% to 85% of which show up once; roughly 3.5% is in the top ten. The source material was CD4+ T cells from PBMCs cultured with HCoV-OC43 spike peptides, sampled before COVID-19 vaccination. The receptors originated from a human donor who received a COVID-19 vaccine. The CDR3 runs from the conserved cysteine through the conserved F or W. The D gene is left open where the match is weak. Clone size is given for some rows only: seen once, a few or many times, or a class if the clone is expanded.

d_call cdr3_length clone_size j_call v_call cdr3_nt cdr3_aa
- 15 - TRBJ1-6 TRBV3-1/TRBV3-2 TGTGCCAGCAGCCAAGATCTGAGGTTTGGTTCACCCCTCCACTTT CASSQDLRFGSPLHF
- 16 - TRBJ1-5 TRBV6-1 TGTGCCAGCAGTGTCTCGACACATTATAGCAATCAGCCCCAGCATTTT CASSVSTHYSNQPQHF
- 14 - TRBJ2-5 TRBV11-2 TGTGCCAGCAGCTTAAGGGGGTTCCAAGAGACCCAGTACTTC CASSLRGFQETQYF
TRBD1 15 - TRBJ1-2 TRBV6-2/TRBV6-3 TGTGCCAGCAGTTACCCCACAGGGGTGAACTATGGCTACACCTTC CASSYPTGVNYGYTF
TRBD2 16 - TRBJ2-2 TRBV7-8 TGTGCCACCCCTCTAAGCGGGGGGGAGAACACCGGGGAGCTGTTTTTT CATPLSGGENTGELFF
TRBD1 16 - TRBJ1-3 TRBV5-1 TGCGCCAGCAGCAACTCTCAGGGGGTCTCCGGAAACACCATATATTTT CASSNSQGVSGNTIYF
TRBD1 20 - TRBJ2-2 TRBV4-1 TGCGCCAGCAGCCACCCCTGGGGCTTTCCGGGACAGGGCGATCCCGGGGAGCTGTTTTTT CASSHPWGFPGQGDPGELFF
TRBD1 16 few TRBJ1-3 TRBV5-1 TGCGCCAGCAGCTTGGTTTACAGGGGGCTGGGAAACACCATATATTTT CASSLVYRGLGNTIYF
- 15 - TRBJ2-3 TRBV18 TGTGCCAGCTCACCAATGGCAGCGGGCCCAGATACGCAGTATTTT CASSPMAAGPDTQYF
TRBD1 14 once TRBJ2-3 TRBV24-1 TGTGCCACCAGTGACCGGACAGGGTCAGATACGCAGTATTTT CATSDRTGSDTQYF
- 14 - TRBJ2-3 TRBV7-2 TGTGCCAGCAGCTTAGAGTACAGCACAGATACGCAGTATTTT CASSLEYSTDTQYF
- 15 - TRBJ2-3 TRBV9 TGTGCCAGCAGCGTAATTGGGGGCACCACAGATACGCAGTATTTT CASSVIGGTTDTQYF
- 12 - TRBJ2-1 TRBV7-9 TGTGCCAGCAGCCCGGCGCGAAATGAGCAGTTCTTC CASSPARNEQFF
- 14 - TRBJ1-1 TRBV6-6 TGTGCCAGCAGTGCGGAGAGTTGGGTCACTGAAGCTTTCTTT CASSAESWVTEAFF
TRBD1 14 - TRBJ2-1 TRBV11-2 TGTGCCAGCAGCTCCTCGGGACAGGGTTTTGAGCAGTTCTTC CASSSSGQGFEQFF
TRBD1 15 - TRBJ1-4 TRBV2 TGTGCCAGCAGTGCAGGGGGTGAGTGGGATGAAAAACTGTTTTTT CASSAGGEWDEKLFF
- 17 - TRBJ2-3 TRBV4-1 TGCGCCAGCAGCCAAGATAGGACGGCAACATACACAGATACGCAGTATTTT CASSQDRTATYTDTQYF
- 13 - TRBJ2-5 TRBV18 TGTGCCAGCTCACTACAGGGAAGCGAGACCCAGTACTTC CASSLQGSETQYF
TRBD2 15 - TRBJ2-5 TRBV27 TGTGCCAGCAGTTTACCTAGCGGGGAGCGAGAGACCCAGTACTTC CASSLPSGERETQYF
- 13 - TRBJ1-1 TRBV10-3 TGTGCCATCAGTGATAATGTGAACACTGAAGCTTTCTTT CAISDNVNTEAFF
- 14 few TRBJ2-2 TRBV18 TGTGCCAGCTCACTGGGAGTTAACACCGGGGAGCTGTTTTTT CASSLGVNTGELFF
- 13 - TRBJ2-3 TRBV4-1 TGCGCCAGCAGCCAAGCGTGGACAGATACGCAGTATTTT CASSQAWTDTQYF
- 17 - TRBJ1-5 TRBV9 TGTGCCAGCAGCGTAGTCGATCGCCCCCGGGGGAGTCAGCCCCAGCATTTT CASSVVDRPRGSQPQHF
- 13 - TRBJ1-1 TRBV28 TGTGCCAGCATGAGTAGGGTGAACACTGAAGCTTTCTTT CASMSRVNTEAFF
- 13 - TRBJ2-3 TRBV24-1 TGTGCCACCAGTGGGGGTGGACGAAACACGCAGTATTTT CATSGGGRNTQYF
- 12 - TRBJ2-3 TRBV10-3 TGTGCCATCAGTGAGACTGTAGATACGCAGTATTTT CAISETVDTQYF
- 16 - TRBJ2-3 TRBV24-1 TGTGCCACCAGTGATTTGCACAGGACCGATGCAGATACGCAGTATTTT CATSDLHRTDADTQYF
- 15 - TRBJ1-1 TRBV9 TGTGCCAGCAGCGTAGGAGTGGCCGGGAGCACTGAAGCTTTCTTT CASSVGVAGSTEAFF